Each of the 17 T cell receptor beta chains below was sequenced from the same sample in a study of shared clonotypes between healthy human individuals (dated by TCRdb to 2020 to 2021). The method behind the library was the immunoSEQ multiplex PCR assay. TCRdb holds this immuneACCESS table with in-frame rearrangements only. Some clones are missing; in checked studies, unresolved V genes explain under half, and the rest has no known cause. For this sample there are about 510,000 clones; approximately 85% appear just once. 10% to 15% of the sample rests with the top ten. Sample: PBMCs. The origin of the receptors is a middle-aged woman in good health. Some clones in this sample may be carry-over from other donors' samples.

This clone was found a few times. The chain links TRBV18 to TRBJ2-3; D perhaps matches TRBD1 (6 bases). V gave up 3 bases and J gave up 0 bases, with 13 bases separating them. Germline values: CDR1 KGHSH, CDR2 LQKENI. The CDR3 runs 16 residues. The CDR3 sequence is CASSPPDRTSTDTQYF. CDR3 DNA sequence: TGTGCCAGCTCACCGCCGGACAGAACTAGCACAGATACGCAGTATTTT.

The rearrangement uses TRBV7-6 and TRBJ2-1; 11 bases are shared with TRBD2. Per germline, CDR1 SGHVS and CDR2 FNYEAQ. The CDR3 is 17 amino acids. Trimming at V came to 5 bases and at J to 5 bases, leaving 11 bases not matched to a gene. Written as DNA, the CDR3 is TGTGCCAGCAGCCTGAGACCGACTAGCGGGATGGACAATGAGCAGTTCTTC. It specifies CASSLRPTSGMDNEQFF.

The V call is TRBV14, the J call TRBJ2-1; 10 bases match TRBD1. After removal of 8 bases from V and 8 bases from J, the junction contained 9 bases not matched to a gene. There are 14 residues in the CDR3. The V gene's germline CDR1 is SGHDN and CDR2 FVKESK. The CDR3 DNA reads as TGTGCCAGCCGACCGGGACAGGGGACCCATGAGCAGTTCTTC. Its translation: CASRPGQGTHEQFF.

V usage is TRBV28 and J usage is TRBJ2-2; TRBD2 matches at 9 bases. Germline V gene data show CDR1 as MDHEN and CDR2 as SYDVKM. The CDR3 runs to 17 residues. The V gene end was trimmed by 7 bases and the J gene end by 0 bases; junction bases not matched to a gene: 9. As DNA, the CDR3 is TGTGCCAGCAATCCCCCCGGGACTAGCTCGAACACCGGGGAGCTGTTTTTT. Amino acid sequence: CASNPPGTSSNTGELFF. The variable domain in full, with the rest retrieved from reference TRBV28 and TRBJ2-2, is DVKVTQSSRYLVKRTGEKVFLECVQDMDHENMFWYRQDPGLGLRLIYFSYDVKMKEKGDIPEGYSVSREKKERFSLILESASTNQTSMYLCASNPPGTSSNTGELFFGEGSRLTVL.

This chain links TRBV5-6 with TRBJ2-5; TRBD1 matches at 9 bases. Germline V gene lookup returns CDR1 SGHDT and CDR2 YYEEEE. The CDR3 covers 15 residues. With V trimmed by 4 bases and J by 1 base, 5 bases remained unmatched. DNA of the CDR3: TGTGCCAGCAGCGCGGACAGGGGAATCCAAGAGACCCAGTACTTC. Residues: CASSADRGIQETQYF.

The V and J genes are TRBV2 and TRBJ1-5; perhaps TRBD1 as D (5 bases). Germline V CDR1 and CDR2: SNHLY, FYNNEI. V was shortened by 8 bases and J by 6 bases, with 17 bases between the two germline ends. CDR3 length: 14 amino acids. The CDR3 spells CASSGQGHSQPQHF. The DNA for the CDR3 is TGTGCCAGCTCGGGTCAGGGTCATTCTCAGCCCCAGCATTTT. The whole variable domain, filled in from reference TRBV2 and TRBJ1-5, reads EPEVTQTPSHQVTQMGQEVILRCVPISNHLYFYWYRQILGQKVEFLVSFYNNEISEKSEIFDDQFSVERPDGSNFTLKIRSTKLEDSAMYFCASSGQGHSQPQHFGDGTRLSIL.

CDR3 region: CASSPWTGRADTQYF. The CDR3 DNA follows: TGTGCCAGCAGCCCCTGGACAGGGAGGGCAGATACGCAGTATTTT. The chain is built from TRBV11-2 and TRBJ2-3; a weak D match, TRBD1 (8 bases). Trimming took 5 bases from V and 4 from J, leaving 16 bases between them. CDR3 length: 15 amino acids. Germline-derived CDR1 and CDR2 are SGHAT and FQNNGV.

The chain is built from TRBV29-1 and TRBJ2-1; D remains ambiguous. With 5 bases removed from V and 1 base from J, the gap between germline ends came to 6 bases. This CDR3 has 12 amino acids. CDR1 is SQVTM, CDR2 ANQGSEA, per germline. Written as DNA, the CDR3 is TGCAGCGTTCAGGAGTCCTACAATGAGCAGTTCTTC. Its translation: CSVQESYNEQFF.

The rearrangement uses TRBV19 and TRBJ2-3; 7 positions agree with TRBD1. CDR1 is LNHDA and CDR2 is SQIVND in the germline V gene (reference sequence). The V and J ends lost 5 bases and 2 bases, in that order; junction bases with no gene match: 7. The CDR3 totals 15 residues. The CDR3 reads CASSPTGVNTDTQYF. CDR3 nucleotides: TGTGCCAGTAGTCCTACAGGGGTGAACACAGATACGCAGTATTTT.

This rearrangement joins TRBV4-3 to TRBJ2-3; no definite D call. The CDR3 sequence is 16 residues long. CDR1 LGHNA and CDR2 YSLEER come from the germline V gene. V dropped 0 bases and J dropped 3 bases, with 13 bases sitting between them. CDR3 DNA: TGCGCCAGCAGCCAAGATTTTGGGCGGCCTACAGATACGCAGTATTTT. Translating gives CASSQDFGRPTDTQYF.

This chain joins TRBV9 and TRBJ1-4; unclear D gene. The CDR3 totals 15 residues. CDR1 and CDR2 (germline): SGDLS, YYNGEE. V lost 6 bases, J lost 0 bases, and 12 bases lay in between. CDR3 sequence reads: CASNPEHPTNEKLFF. DNA of the CDR3: TGTGCCAGCAACCCCGAACACCCAACTAATGAAAAACTGTTTTTT.

The V and J genes are TRBV5-6 and TRBJ2-6; 9 bases map to TRBD1. After removal of 7 bases from V and 0 bases from J, the junction contained 14 bases not matched to a gene. CDR3 length: 19 amino acids. Germline CDR1 and CDR2: SGHDT and YYEEEE. The CDR3 DNA sequence: TGTGCCAGCTCCGTAGTAGGGGACAGGGAGCCCTCTGGGGCCAACGTCCTGACTTTC. It yields the protein CASSVVGDREPSGANVLTF.

This clone was detected a few times. The rearrangement links TRBV5-1 to TRBJ1-2, with a weak D call TRBD1 (5 bases). The germline V gene encodes CDR1 SGHRS and CDR2 YFSETQ. Trimming removed 0 bases at V and 4 bases at J, with 10 bases between. This CDR3 is 14 amino acids long. The CDR3 spells CASSLDGGAYGYTF. In DNA form, the CDR3 reads TGCGCCAGCAGCTTGGATGGGGGAGCCTATGGCTACACCTTC.

The V call is TRBV7-3, the J call TRBJ1-1; tentatively, D is TRBD1 (6 bases). V shed 1 base and J shed 7 bases, with 13 bases lying between them. Germline values: CDR1 SGHTA, CDR2 FQGTGA. The CDR3 covers 14 residues. CDR3 amino acids: CASSLNVGAGEAFF. In DNA form, the CDR3 reads TGTGCCAGCAGCTTAAATGTGGGGGCAGGTGAAGCTTTCTTT.

The chain recombines TRBV4-1 with TRBJ2-1; maybe TRBD2 (6 bases). This CDR3 is 14 amino acids long. V gave up 3 bases and J gave up 4 bases, with 10 bases separating them. The germline V gene has CDR1 MGHRA and CDR2 YSYEKL. In DNA form, the CDR3 reads TGCGCCAGCAGCCACCTGACTAGTTACAATGAGCAGTTCTTC. Amino acids: CASSHLTSYNEQFF.

This chain connects TRBV7-2 to TRBJ2-3; perhaps TRBD1 as D (6 bases). CDR3 length: 15 amino acids. Germline V lookup: CDR1 SGHTA, CDR2 FQGNSA. Trimming stripped 3 bases from V and 2 bases from J, with 12 bases between. The CDR3 region is CASSFSGHTTDTQYF. The DNA of the CDR3 is TGTGCCAGCAGCTTTTCGGGACACACCACAGATACGCAGTATTTT. Based on the CDR3 plus reference TRBV7-2 and TRBJ2-3, the full variable domain is GAGVSQSPSNKVTEKGKDVELRCDPISGHTALYWYRQSLGQGLEFLIYFQGNSAPDKSGLPSDRFSAERTGGSVSTLTIQRTQQEDSAVYLCASSFSGHTTDTQYFGPGTRLTVL.

V and J are TRBV7-8 and TRBJ2-1; TRBD2 matches 10 bases. The CDR3 runs 16 residues. The V segment lost 5 bases and the J segment 0 bases; nucleotides outside the gene matches: 4. The germline gives CDR1 SGHVS, CDR2 FQNEAQ. CDR3: CASSTLAGSSYNEQFF. DNA of the CDR3: TGTGCCAGCAGCACACTAGCGGGAAGCTCCTACAATGAGCAGTTCTTC.